Included here is one T cell receptor (beta chain) sequence, with context. Its antigen remains unidentified. No base quality information exists; no much larger clone differs at one position. The CDR3 numbers 15 residues from cysteine through phenylalanine. The read is trimmed to its CDR3 DNA, 45 bases read in frame from base 1. In the paper's terms, the time point label means: baseline before first vaccination. This specimen's treatment or condition label, interpreted: meningococcal conjugate vaccine given as trial control. Vaccinee samples came from UK trials COV001 and COV002, including a single-blind randomized controlled phase 2/3 trial of AZD1222 (ChAdOx1 nCoV-19) in healthy adults. For TCRbeta chain sequencing, PBMC samples from trial participants were taken at day 0 and at day 28 after the second dose. This specimen belongs to a study of T cell responses to AZD1222 COVID-19 vaccine (dated by TCRdb to the early 2020s). Regarding the study in general: TCR sequencing was performed for approximately 240 trial participants, of whom 207 were given two doses of AZD1222 and around 25 were given two doses of MenACWY control vaccine. Trial participants were enrolled by age into 18-55, 56-69 and 70-plus year subgroups, with around 140, 26 and 57 TCR-sequenced participants respectively.

Points the paper makes about the study in general: Nearly half of unique spike-specific TCRs reportedly recognized epitopes outside regions mutated in the B.1.351 and B.1.1.7 variants. The 56-69-year group was small, and its depth increase did not reach significance, likely because of low power. Conclusions about previously exposed vaccinees were limited because only six AZD1222 recipients were SARS-CoV-2 seropositive at baseline. After two AZD1222 doses, both the breadth and the depth of spike-specific TCRs were significantly higher than at day 0 and than in MenACWY recipients. CD4 TCRs associated with the vaccine covered the entire spike protein, and the dominant responses were in regions 160-218 and 743-854. Participants were mostly white British, with more females than males. The authors suggested clonal diversity may have been underestimated. Because no day 14 peak-response samples were available, the repertoires could be characterized only after the peak T cell response.

The CDR3 regions of human TCRbeta chains were subjected to immunosequencing. In the original analysis: Repertoire TCRs were checked for matches against a reference library of SARS-CoV-2-specific TCRs that had been generated using the MIRA antigen-specificity platform. Breadth was defined as the fraction of unique TCRs that were SARS-CoV-2-associated, and depth was defined as the fraction of total T cells that were SARS-CoV-2-associated. Using the MIRA data, each spike-specific TCR was mapped to the spike region that the TCR reacts to and placed in a CD4 or CD8 class. Log10-transformed breadth and depth values were compared by one-way ANOVA with Sidak's multiple comparisons tests. TCRdb took this table from immuneACCESS and kept in-frame rearrangements with V and J called. Such tables lack part of the clones; where checked against another copy, unresolved V genes explain under half of the gap, and the rest is unexplained. That table supplies the V and J calls and clone size; D and trimming were determined from the DNA. This sample has roughly 160,000 clones in its table, and just over 90% of those were observed once. The biggest ten clones account for roughly 4.3% of the sample.

The chain is made from TRBV12-1 and TRBJ2-1; the tabulated D call, TRBD2, remains unverified against the DNA. TRBV12-1 is a documented pseudogene. The clonotype originates from an adult in good health. The specimen was peripheral blood, collected on day 0 of MenACWY control vaccination. DNA sequence: TGTGCCAGCAGCTCTCGGACTAGATCCTACAATGAGCAGTTCTTC. Its coded protein is CASSSRTRSYNEQFF.